Listed here is a single T cell receptor (beta chain). Antigen specificity is unknown. These data come from a study of T-cell memory formation after mild COVID-19. Study-wide points: Largely, contracting CD4+ clones fell within CM and EM, and contracting CD8+ clones within EMRA. Later expanders leaned CD4+, whereas clones that contracted between day 15 and 85 were balanced CD4/CD8. Memory from before infection featured some responding clones, which suggests cross-reactive memory joined.

The CDR3 has 16 amino acids. Germline lookup yields CDR1 ENHRY and CDR2 SYGVKD. Trimming shortened V by 3 bases and J by 1 base, and 16 bases separated the two germline ends. TCR alpha and TCR beta cDNA libraries with sample barcodes and UMIs came from 5'RACE using constant-segment primers. In TCRdb, the 5' RACE reads were re-called with MiXCR into one record per CDR3 protein. The table includes a few hundred thousand distinct CDR3 sequences, around 15% detected once. The origin of this receptor is a man between 18 and 35 years old who had mild COVID-19 (a few samples of this study predate the infection). Cell type and time point are not known. The chain recombines TRBV10-3 with TRBJ2-7; no reliable D call. The sample consisted of PBMCs or a T cell subset sorted from them (not recorded which). In DNA, the CDR3 is TGTGCCATCAGTGACGGCACCCTCCTGTTATCCTACGAGCAGTACTTC. Its translation: CAISDGTLLLSYEQYF.